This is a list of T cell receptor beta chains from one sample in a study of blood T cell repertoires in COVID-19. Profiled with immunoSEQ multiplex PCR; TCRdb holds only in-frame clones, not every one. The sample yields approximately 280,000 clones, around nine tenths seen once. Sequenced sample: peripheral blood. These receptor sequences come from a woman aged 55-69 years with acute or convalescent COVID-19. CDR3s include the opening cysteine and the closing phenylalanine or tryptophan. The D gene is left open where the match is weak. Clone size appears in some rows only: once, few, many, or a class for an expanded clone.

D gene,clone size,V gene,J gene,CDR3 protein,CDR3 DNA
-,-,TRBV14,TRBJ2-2,CASKGQGTTGELFF,TGTGCCAGCAAGGGGCAGGGGACCACCGGGGAGCTGTTTTTT
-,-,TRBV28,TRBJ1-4,CASSQGGDGLARKLFF,TGTGCCAGCTCCCAAGGAGGGGACGGCCTTGCCCGAAAACTGTTTTTT
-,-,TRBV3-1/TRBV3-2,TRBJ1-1,CASSDSGGRYTEAFF,TGTGCCAGCTCCGATTCCGGGGGGCGATACACTGAAGCTTTCTTT
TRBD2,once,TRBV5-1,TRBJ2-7,CASSLTLAGAGEQYF,TGCGCCAGCAGCTTGACCCTAGCGGGGGCTGGGGAGCAGTACTTC
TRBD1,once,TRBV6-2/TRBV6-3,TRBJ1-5,CASSRTGESMTQHF,TGTGCCAGCAGCCGGACAGGAGAGTCTATGACCCAGCATTTT
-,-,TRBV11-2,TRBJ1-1,CASSEQGMNTEAFF,TGTGCCAGCAGCGAACAGGGTATGAACACTGAAGCTTTCTTT
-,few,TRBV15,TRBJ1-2,CATSSVDGYTF,TGTGCCACCAGCTCCGTCGATGGCTACACCTTC
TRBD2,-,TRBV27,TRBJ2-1,CASSSSGGFYNEQFF,TGTGCCAGCAGTTCCAGCGGGGGGTTCTACAATGAGCAGTTCTTC
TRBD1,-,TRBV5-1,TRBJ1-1,CASSSSGQGASDAFF,TGCGCCAGCAGCTCTTCGGGACAGGGGGCCTCAGACGCTTTCTTT
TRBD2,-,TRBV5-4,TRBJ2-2,CASSLQRETWDTGELFF,TGTGCCAGCAGCCTTCAGCGGGAGACGTGGGACACCGGGGAGCTGTTTTTT
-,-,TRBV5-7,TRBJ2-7,CASSLNKDSSPSYEQYF,TGTGCCAGCAGCTTGAACAAGGACAGCTCTCCTAGTTACGAGCAGTACTTC
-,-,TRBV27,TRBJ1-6,CASSAQGTINSPLHF,TGTGCCAGCAGTGCACAGGGCACGATTAATTCACCCCTCCACTTT
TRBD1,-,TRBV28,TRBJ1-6,CASSDRGGSSPLHF,TGTGCCAGCAGCGACAGGGGCGGGAGTTCACCCCTCCACTTT
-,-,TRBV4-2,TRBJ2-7,CASSQGVGNYEQYF,TGTGCCAGCAGCCAAGGCGTGGGCAACTACGAGCAGTACTTC
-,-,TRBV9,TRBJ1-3,CASSVDGHFSGNTIYF,TGTGCCAGCAGCGTAGACGGACATTTCTCTGGAAACACCATATATTTT
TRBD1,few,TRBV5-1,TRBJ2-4,CASSLVAGGAQNIQYF,TGCGCCAGCAGCTTGGTGGCAGGGGGCGCCCAAAACATTCAGTACTTC
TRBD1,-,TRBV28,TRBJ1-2,CASIQSPGQGRRLYGYTF,TGTGCCAGCATCCAATCACCGGGACAGGGAAGGAGGTTATATGGCTACACCTTC